This T cell receptor (beta chain) was retrieved from a study of T cell responses to AZD1222 COVID-19 vaccine. The CDR3 runs to 14 residues. Germline V gene lookup returns CDR1 LNHDA and CDR2 SQIVND (reference sequence). V gave up 7 bases and J gave up 0 bases, with 7 bases separating them. Study results and limitations: As reported, nearly half of all spike-specific TCRs target variant regions that are unmutated.

Clones were sequenced by immunoSEQ multiplex PCR, and TCRdb holds only the in-frame ones, with some missing. Of 160,000 or so clones listed, 85% to 90% are singletons. Points on this clone: The antigen remains undetermined.

This chain links TRBV19 with TRBJ2-6; D remains ambiguous. Sample: peripheral blood, taken on day 0 of AZD1222 vaccination. This receptor was obtained from an adult in good health. The CDR3 spells CASMVRSGANVLTF. The CDR3 nucleotides read TGTGCCAGTATGGTCCGCTCTGGGGCCAACGTCCTGACTTTC.